The 16 T cell receptor beta chains below were found in one sample sequenced in a study of shared clonotypes between healthy human individuals. Produced via immunoSEQ multiplex PCR; TCRdb's table is partial and in-frame only. In the table there are hundreds of thousands of clones, roughly 98% of which are singletons. Naive CD8 cells were CD45RO-negative, positively selected for CCR7, excluding terminally differentiated effector memory CD45RA+ cells. Input material: naive CD8+ T cells sorted from blood. The receptors derive from a man aged 25 to 40 in good health.

The J gene is TRBJ2-1, the V gene TRBV4-1; no definite D call. Germline V gives CDR1 MGHRA, CDR2 YSYEKL. Deletions cut 1 base from V and 0 bases from J, with 16 bases between. The CDR3 totals 18 residues. The CDR3 sequence is CASSQVSPAQSSYNEQFF. CDR3 nucleotide sequence: TGCGCCAGCAGCCAAGTTTCCCCGGCCCAAAGCTCCTACAATGAGCAGTTCTTC.

The rearrangement uses TRBV2 and TRBJ2-1, with TRBD1 identical over 7 bases. Trimming at V came to 11 bases and at J to 10 bases, leaving 14 bases not matched to a gene. This CDR3 is 13 amino acids long. Germline V gene lookup returns CDR1 SNHLY and CDR2 FYNNEI. The CDR3 coding sequence is TGTGCCCAAGGCCCTAGGGGGCAGGGCGAGCAGTTCTTC. Translation: CAQGPRGQGEQFF.

This clone has a single count. This sample also contains other DNA sequences that code for the same CDR3. The rearrangement joins TRBV28 to TRBJ2-7; tentatively, D is TRBD1 (6 bases). Germline V gives CDR1 MDHEN, CDR2 SYDVKM. The CDR3 has 13 amino acids. V shed 5 bases and J shed 4 bases, with 12 bases lying between them. Here the CDR3 reads CASSPTGSYEQYF. The CDR3 DNA follows: TGTGCCAGCAGTCCGACAGGCTCTTACGAGCAGTACTTC.

V and J are TRBV29-1 and TRBJ2-7; perhaps TRBD1 as D (6 bases). V shed 1 base and J shed 2 bases, with 9 bases lying between them. This CDR3 contains 13 residues. Looked up from germline, CDR1 is SQVTM and CDR2 is ANQGSEA. DNA of the CDR3: TGCAGCGTTGAAGCCCAGGGGACCTACGAGCAGTACTTC. Its protein product is CSVEAQGTYEQYF.

The V gene is TRBV6-1, the J gene TRBJ2-7, with D possibly TRBD2 on 6 matching bases. Between the trimmed V and J ends, which lost 9 bases and 5 bases, there was a span of 23 bases. The CDR3 sequence is 15 residues long. CDR1 MNHNS and CDR2 SASEGT come from the germline V gene. The CDR3 DNA sequence: TGTGCCAGTCCCCTGTACGGGGGAGTTAGCGACGAGCAGTACTTC. This codes for CASPLYGGVSDEQYF.

This chain uses TRBV4-1 with TRBJ1-4; perhaps TRBD1 as D (6 bases). Germline-derived CDR1 and CDR2 are MGHRA and YSYEKL. The V end was cut by 0 bases, the J end by 5 bases, with 13 bases between. The CDR3 consists of 16 residues. Written as DNA, the CDR3 is TGCGCCAGCAGCCAAGATCCAGGGGTCAGGAATGAAAAACTGTTTTTT. This sequence encodes CASSQDPGVRNEKLFF.

This clone was detected once. The rearrangement uses TRBV6-5 and TRBJ2-6; perhaps D is TRBD1 or TRBD2 (5 bases each). Per the germline V gene, CDR1 is MNHEY and CDR2 is SVGAGI. CDR3 size: 15 residues. V gave up 2 bases and J gave up 2 bases, with 7 bases separating them. Written as DNA, the CDR3 is TGTGCCAGCAGTTACGGGGGAACTGGGGCCAACGTCCTGACTTTC. Its translation is CASSYGGTGANVLTF.

This rearrangement joins TRBV5-1 to TRBJ2-1, with a possible D match to TRBD2 (5 bases). V lost 2 bases, J lost 10 bases, and 7 bases lay in between. The germline gives CDR1 SGHRS, CDR2 YFSETQ. The CDR3 extends over 11 amino acids. This chain's CDR3 is CASSFGEEQFF. The CDR3, as DNA: TGCGCCAGCAGCTTCGGGGAAGAGCAGTTCTTC.

The chain joins TRBV30 to TRBJ2-3; 10 bases match TRBD1. The CDR3 covers 15 residues. V lost 3 bases and J lost 8; bases outside the gene matches: 11. CDR1 and CDR2 (germline): GTSNPN, SVGIG (reference sequence). The CDR3 sequence is CAWRGTGDGMGTQYF. CDR3 nucleotides: TGTGCCTGGAGGGGGACAGGGGACGGGATGGGTACGCAGTATTTT.

The sample holds one count of this clone. This rearrangement joins TRBV5-5 to TRBJ2-2; maybe TRBD2 (5 bases). Per germline, CDR1 SGHKS and CDR2 YYEKEE (reference sequence). The CDR3 is made up of 13 amino acids. Trimming took 5 bases from V and 8 from J, leaving 13 bases between them. The CDR3 nucleotides read TGTGCCAGCAGGGTCCCCCCGGGGGGGGAGCTGTTTTTT. This sequence encodes CASRVPPGGELFF.

The chain has TRBV10-1 and TRBJ1-1; perhaps TRBD1 as D (5 bases). Trimming removed 3 bases from V and 11 bases from J, with 13 bases in between. The CDR3 runs 12 residues. Germline values: CDR1 WNHNN, CDR2 SYGVQD (reference sequence). CDR3 sequence reads: CASSDLGLTAFF. CDR3 in DNA: TGCGCCAGCAGTGATTTGGGGCTTACGGCTTTCTTT.

The chain uses TRBV28 and TRBJ1-5; D is perhaps TRBD1 (5 bases). The V gene's germline CDR1 is MDHEN and CDR2 SYDVKM. The V gene lost 6 bases and the J gene lost 4 bases, with 16 bases spanning the gap. The CDR3 extends over 15 amino acids. CDR3 DNA sequence: TGTGCCAGCAGCTTCCGGGACGGAGCTAATCAGCCCCAGCATTTT. This sequence encodes CASSFRDGANQPQHF.

This chain connects TRBV6-5 to TRBJ2-7; 7 bases match TRBD2. CDR3 size: 15 residues. V shed 5 bases, J shed 0 bases, and the junction held 7 bases outside the gene matches. CDR1 and CDR2 (germline): MNHEY, SVGAGI. The CDR3 is CASSRLAVSSYEQYF. In DNA form, the CDR3 reads TGTGCCAGCAGTCGCCTAGCGGTGAGCTCCTACGAGCAGTACTTC.

The chain couples TRBV30 to TRBJ1-1; D not resolved. The CDR3 runs to 11 residues. Germline V gives CDR1 GTSNPN, CDR2 SVGIG (reference sequence). V lost 5 bases to trimming and J lost 7 bases, with 11 bases between them. The CDR3 spells CAWRNTGEAFF. CDR3 sequence (DNA): TGTGCCTGGCGAAATACTGGTGAAGCTTTCTTT.

The chain joins TRBV29-1 to TRBJ2-7; TRBD1 matches 8 bases. V trimming: 4 bases; J trimming: 6 bases; junction bases outside the gene matches: 8. This CDR3 has 13 residues. The V gene's germline CDR1 is SQVTM and CDR2 ANQGSEA. Here the CDR3 DNA reads TGCAGCGTTGGAGAGACAGGGGCCGGCGAGCAGTACTTC. Amino acids: CSVGETGAGEQYF.

The chain recombines TRBV7-9 with TRBJ2-1, with 11 bases lining up with TRBD2. With 5 bases clipped from V and 6 bases from J, the junction kept 9 bases outside the gene matches. The germline gives CDR1 SEHNR, CDR2 FQNEAQ (reference sequence). The CDR3 extends over 16 amino acids. The DNA of the CDR3 is TGTGCCAGCAGCCACCCACTAGCGGGAGTGAGCAATGAGCAGTTCTTC. Translating it yields CASSHPLAGVSNEQFF.